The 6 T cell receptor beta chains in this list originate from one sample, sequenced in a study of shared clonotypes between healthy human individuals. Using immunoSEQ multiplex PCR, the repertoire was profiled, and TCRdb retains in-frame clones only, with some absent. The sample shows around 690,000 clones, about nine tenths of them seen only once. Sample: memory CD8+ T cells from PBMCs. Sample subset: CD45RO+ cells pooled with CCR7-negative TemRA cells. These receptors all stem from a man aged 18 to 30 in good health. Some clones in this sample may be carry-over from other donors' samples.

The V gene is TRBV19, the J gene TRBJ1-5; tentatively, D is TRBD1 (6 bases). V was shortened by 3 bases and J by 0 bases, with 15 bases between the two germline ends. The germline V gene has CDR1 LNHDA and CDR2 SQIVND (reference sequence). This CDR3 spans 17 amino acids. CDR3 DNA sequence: TGTGCCAGTAGTATTGGGGCGACAGGTAATAGCAATCAGCCCCAGCATTTT. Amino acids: CASSIGATGNSNQPQHF.

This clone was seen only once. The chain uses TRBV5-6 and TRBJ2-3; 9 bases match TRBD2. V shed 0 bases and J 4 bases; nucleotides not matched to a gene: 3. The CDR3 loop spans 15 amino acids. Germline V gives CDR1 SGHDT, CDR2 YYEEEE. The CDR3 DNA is TGTGCCAGCAGCTTGGCGCGGGAGGGCCCAGATACGCAGTATTTT. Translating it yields CASSLAREGPDTQYF.

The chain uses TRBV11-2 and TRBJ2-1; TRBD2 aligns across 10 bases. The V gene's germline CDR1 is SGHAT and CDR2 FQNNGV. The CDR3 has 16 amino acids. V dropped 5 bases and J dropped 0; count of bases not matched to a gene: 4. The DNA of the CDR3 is TGTGCCAGCAGCCAGGGACTAGCGAACTCCTACAATGAGCAGTTCTTC. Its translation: CASSQGLANSYNEQFF.

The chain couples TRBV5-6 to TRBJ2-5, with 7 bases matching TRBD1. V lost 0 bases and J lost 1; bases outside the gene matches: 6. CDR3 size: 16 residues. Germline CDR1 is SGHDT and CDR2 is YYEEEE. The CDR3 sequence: CASSLAYRGPQETQYF. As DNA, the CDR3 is TGTGCCAGCAGCTTGGCGTATAGGGGGCCCCAAGAGACCCAGTACTTC.

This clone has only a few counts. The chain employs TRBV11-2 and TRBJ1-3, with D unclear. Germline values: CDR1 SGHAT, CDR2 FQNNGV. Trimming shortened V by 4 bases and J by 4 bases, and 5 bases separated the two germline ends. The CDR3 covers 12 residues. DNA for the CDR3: TGTGCCAGCAGCTGGGCAGGAAACACCATATATTTT. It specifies CASSWAGNTIYF.

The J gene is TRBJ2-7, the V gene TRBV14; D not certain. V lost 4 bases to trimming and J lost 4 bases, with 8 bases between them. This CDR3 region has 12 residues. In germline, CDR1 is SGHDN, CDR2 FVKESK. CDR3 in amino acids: CASSPYKYEQYF. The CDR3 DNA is TGTGCCAGCAGCCCCTACAAGTACGAGCAGTACTTC.